The 21 T cell receptor beta chains below all came from one sample that was sequenced in a study of blood T cell repertoires in COVID-19. Clones were read by immunoSEQ multiplex PCR, and TCRdb kept only the in-frame ones, dropping some. The table lists about 210,000 clones, 81% of them singletons. Material: PBMCs or T cells enriched from blood (not recorded which). The receptors shown here come from a woman aged 50 to 60 with acute COVID-19.

The V gene is TRBV23-1, the J gene TRBJ2-7; D perhaps matches TRBD2 (6 bases). TRBV23-1 is sorted into the ORF group, with uncertain function. This CDR3 has 17 amino acids. V lost 0 bases to trimming and J lost 2 bases, with 17 bases between them. DNA of the CDR3: TGCGCCAGCAGTCAATCCCCACGTAGACTAGTTACCTACGAGCAGTACTTC. It is translated as CASSQSPRRLVTYEQYF.

The chain has TRBV5-6 and TRBJ2-5; TRBD1 aligns across 7 bases. J was trimmed by 4 bases and V by 4 bases; bases with no gene match: 16. Germline V gives CDR1 SGHDT, CDR2 YYEEEE. This CDR3 has 17 residues. CDR3 DNA sequence: TGTGCCAGCAGCCCAGGGCGGACAGGTCGTTTCCCAGAGACCCAGTACTTC. This gives the protein CASSPGRTGRFPETQYF.

The chain couples TRBV2 to TRBJ2-4; the match to TRBD2 covers 9 bases. In germline, CDR1 is SNHLY, CDR2 FYNNEI. The CDR3 contains 16 residues. Germline trimming cut 8 bases from V and 5 bases from J; bases unmatched to any gene: 13. The CDR3 here is CASRLAGTSAQNIQYF. In DNA form, the CDR3 reads TGTGCCAGCCGGCTAGCGGGGACCTCCGCTCAAAACATTCAGTACTTC.

V is TRBV30 and J is TRBJ1-2, with D perhaps matching TRBD1 (6 bases). V was cut by 3 bases and J by 6 bases, with 14 bases left in between. The CDR3 runs 13 residues. From germline, CDR1 is GTSNPN and CDR2 SVGIG (reference sequence). CDR3 in DNA: TGTGCCTGGAGCAGGGCCAAGGGGGATGGCTACACCTTC. Residues: CAWSRAKGDGYTF.

The rearrangement joins TRBV6-1 to TRBJ2-3; 8 nucleotides line up with TRBD2. The CDR3 totals 17 residues. CDR1 and CDR2 (germline): MNHNS, SASEGT. The V and J ends lost 4 bases and 6 bases, in that order; junction bases with no gene match: 15. CDR3 in amino acids: CASSVGGASIGLDTQYF. DNA of the CDR3: TGTGCCAGCAGTGTCGGGGGGGCCTCTATCGGGCTCGATACGCAGTATTTT.

Only one count was recorded for this clone. The V and J genes are TRBV19 and TRBJ1-1; D is ambiguous. V was trimmed by 3 bases and J by 2 bases, leaving 10 bases between them. The CDR3 spans 14 residues. From germline, CDR1 is LNHDA and CDR2 SQIVND (reference sequence). The CDR3 DNA reads TGTGCCAGTAGTATGACGCAGGTCAACACTGAAGCTTTCTTT. It yields the protein CASSMTQVNTEAFF.

This chain joins TRBV10-2 and TRBJ1-5; 9 bases agree with TRBD1. There are 15 residues in the CDR3. V was pared by 7 bases and J by 2 bases, with 6 bases of the junction left unmatched. Germline V gene data show CDR1 as WSHSY and CDR2 as SAAADI. The CDR3 sequence: CASNTQGAGNQPQHF. The DNA of the CDR3 is TGCGCCAGCAACACACAGGGGGCCGGCAATCAGCCCCAGCATTTT.

The V call is TRBV6-5, the J call TRBJ2-1; tentatively, D is TRBD1 (5 bases). The CDR3 contains 16 residues. V was trimmed by 2 bases and J by 5 bases, leaving 16 bases between them. Germline CDR1 is MNHEY and CDR2 is SVGAGI. DNA for the CDR3: TGTGCCAGCAGTTACGGTCGGCAGGGTCAGCACAATGAGCAGTTCTTC. Translated, it gives CASSYGRQGQHNEQFF.

The genes are TRBV5-1 and TRBJ2-3; 8 bases map to TRBD2. The trim removed 1 base at V and 3 bases at J, leaving 7 bases unmatched. From germline, CDR1 is SGHRS and CDR2 YFSETQ. The CDR3 runs to 16 residues. The CDR3 here is CASSLTSGSGTDTQYF. The DNA of the CDR3 is TGCGCCAGCAGCTTGACTAGCGGTAGCGGTACAGATACGCAGTATTTT.

Written as DNA, the CDR3 is TGTGCCAGCACCCAAGGCCAGGTAACTGAAGCTTTCTTT. It codes for CASTQGQVTEAFF. The chain combines TRBV7-8 with TRBJ1-1; D remains unclear. The CDR3 covers 13 residues. Trimming left V 7 bases short and J 5 bases short, with 14 bases between. CDR1 and CDR2 (germline): SGHVS, FQNEAQ.

The rearrangement joins TRBV19 to TRBJ2-7; 8 bases are shared with TRBD1. Germline V gene data show CDR1 as LNHDA and CDR2 as SQIVND (reference sequence). The CDR3 has 14 residues. Trimming cost V 1 base and J 2 bases; bases outside gene matches: 1. The CDR3 reads CASSIGTGTYEQYF. The CDR3 DNA sequence: TGTGCCAGTAGTATAGGGACAGGGACCTACGAGCAGTACTTC.

The J gene is TRBJ1-6, the V gene TRBV11-2, with D perhaps matching TRBD1 (5 bases). V gave up 2 bases and J gave up 0 bases, with 8 bases separating them. This CDR3 is 16 amino acids long. CDR1 and CDR2 from the germline V gene are SGHAT and FQNNGV. The CDR3 region is CASSLRQSSYNSPLHF. DNA for the CDR3: TGTGCCAGCAGCTTACGACAGAGCTCCTATAATTCACCCCTCCACTTT.

The chain employs TRBV3-1 (or the pseudogene TRBV3-2) and TRBJ1-6; D is ambiguous. Looked up from germline, CDR1 is LGHDT and CDR2 is YNNKEL (reference sequence). The ends were cut back, 3 bases at V and 3 bases at J, with 9 bases in the middle. This CDR3 is 15 amino acids long. The CDR3 protein is CASSHGRIYNSPLHF. In DNA, the CDR3 is TGTGCCAGCAGCCATGGCAGGATCTATAATTCACCCCTCCACTTT.

J is TRBJ2-1 and V is TRBV7-2, with a weak D call TRBD2 (6 bases). The germline V gene has CDR1 SGHTA and CDR2 FQGNSA. Trimming removed 8 bases at V and 5 bases at J, with 13 bases between. The CDR3 consists of 13 residues. CDR3 sequence reads: CASGGFQNNEQFF. The DNA for the CDR3 is TGTGCCAGCGGGGGGTTCCAGAACAATGAGCAGTTCTTC.

This clone came up a few times. The rearrangement links TRBV6-1 to TRBJ2-1, with TRBD1 matching over 10 bases. Germline trimming cut 3 bases from V and 4 bases from J; bases unmatched to any gene: 3. The length of the CDR3 is 15 residues. In germline, CDR1 is MNHNS, CDR2 SASEGT. The CDR3 nucleotides read TGTGCCAGCAGTGAGCCGGGACAGGGGTACAATGAGCAGTTCTTC. Its protein is CASSEPGQGYNEQFF.

The chain is built from TRBV7-2 and TRBJ2-5, with D perhaps matching TRBD1 (6 bases). Deletions cut 3 bases from V and 1 base from J, with 12 bases between. Germline V gives CDR1 SGHTA, CDR2 FQGNSA. CDR3 length: 15 residues. CDR3 in amino acids: CASSFDRSSQETQYF. CDR3 nucleotide sequence: TGTGCCAGCAGCTTTGACAGGTCGTCCCAAGAGACCCAGTACTTC.

The V and J genes are TRBV10-3 and TRBJ1-2; 11 bases agree with TRBD1. The J segment lost 2 bases and the V segment lost 10 bases, leaving 6 bases of the junction unmatched. Germline CDR1 reads ENHRY; CDR2 reads SYGVKD. This CDR3 has 14 amino acids. This chain's CDR3 is CATGQGAPNYGYTF. The CDR3 nucleotides are TGTGCCACCGGACAGGGGGCCCCCAACTATGGCTACACCTTC.

V gene TRBV3-1 (or the pseudogene TRBV3-2) combines with J gene TRBJ2-7; D gene ambiguous. The germline gives CDR1 LGHDT, CDR2 YNNKEL (reference sequence). The CDR3 consists of 13 residues. V was cut by 1 base and J by 6 bases, with 10 bases left in between. CDR3 in DNA: TGTGCCAGCAGCCAAGTTCAAACCGGCGAGCAGTACTTC. It translates to CASSQVQTGEQYF.

The chain couples TRBV19 to TRBJ1-5; D is uncertain. Trimming shortened V by 3 bases and J by 7 bases, and 10 bases separated the two germline ends. This CDR3 region has 13 residues. Germline V gene data show CDR1 as LNHDA and CDR2 as SQIVND (reference sequence). CDR3 region: CASSIGSGQPQHF. CDR3 sequence (DNA): TGTGCCAGTAGTATTGGGTCCGGGCAGCCCCAGCATTTT.

CDR3 in DNA: TGCGCCAGCAGCCAAAACCTAGCGGGATGGACCGGGGAGCTGTTTTTT. This codes for CASSQNLAGWTGELFF. The chain has TRBV4-3 and TRBJ2-2; 9 bases match TRBD2. CDR1 is LGHNA, CDR2 YSLEER, per germline. With 2 bases clipped from V and 5 bases from J, the junction kept 6 bases outside the gene matches. The CDR3 spans 16 residues.

The chain has TRBV28 and TRBJ2-3, with 7 nucleotides matching TRBD1. The J segment lost 1 base and the V segment lost 5 bases, leaving 15 bases of the junction unmatched. Germline values: CDR1 MDHEN, CDR2 SYDVKM. The CDR3 has 18 residues. CDR3 nucleotides: TGTGCCAGCAGTCGAATGACCGGGACAGCCTTGGGCACAGATACGCAGTATTTT. It yields the protein CASSRMTGTALGTDTQYF.